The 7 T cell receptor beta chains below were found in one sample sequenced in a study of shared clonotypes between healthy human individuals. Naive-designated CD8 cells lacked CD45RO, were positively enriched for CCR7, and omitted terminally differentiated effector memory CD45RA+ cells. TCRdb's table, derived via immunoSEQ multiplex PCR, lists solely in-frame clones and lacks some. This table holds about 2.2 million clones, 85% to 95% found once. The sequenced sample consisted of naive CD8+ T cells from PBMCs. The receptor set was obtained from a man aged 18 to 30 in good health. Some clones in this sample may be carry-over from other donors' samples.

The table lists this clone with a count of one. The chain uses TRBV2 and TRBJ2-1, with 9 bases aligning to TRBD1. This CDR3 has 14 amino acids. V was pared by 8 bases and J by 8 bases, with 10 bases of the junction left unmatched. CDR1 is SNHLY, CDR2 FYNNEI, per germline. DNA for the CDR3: TGTGCCAGCGGTCCTGGGACAGGGACTGATGAGCAGTTCTTC. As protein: CASGPGTGTDEQFF.

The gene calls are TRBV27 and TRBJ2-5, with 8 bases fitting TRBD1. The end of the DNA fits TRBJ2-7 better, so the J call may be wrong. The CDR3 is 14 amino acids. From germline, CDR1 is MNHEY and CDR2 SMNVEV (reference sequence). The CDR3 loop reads CASSFGRGLYEQYF. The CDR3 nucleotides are TGTGCCAGCAGTTTCGGCAGGGGGCTGTACGAGCAGTACTTC.

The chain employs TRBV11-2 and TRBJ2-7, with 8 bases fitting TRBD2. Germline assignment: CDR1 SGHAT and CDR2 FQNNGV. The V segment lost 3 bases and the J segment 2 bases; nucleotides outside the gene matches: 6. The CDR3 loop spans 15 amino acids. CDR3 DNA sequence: TGTGCCAGCAGCTTTGGCAGCGGGGGCCCCTACGAGCAGTACTTC. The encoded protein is CASSFGSGGPYEQYF.

The CDR3 region has the DNA TGTGCCAGCAGCTCCCGCGGCGCGTCTTATTCCTCCCAAGAGACCCAGTACTTC. This codes for CASSSRGASYSSQETQYF. The chain couples TRBV7-9 to TRBJ2-5; D remains unclear. This CDR3 has 18 amino acids. Trimming took 4 bases from V and 1 from J, leaving 22 bases between them. Germline V gene lookup returns CDR1 SEHNR and CDR2 FQNEAQ (reference sequence).

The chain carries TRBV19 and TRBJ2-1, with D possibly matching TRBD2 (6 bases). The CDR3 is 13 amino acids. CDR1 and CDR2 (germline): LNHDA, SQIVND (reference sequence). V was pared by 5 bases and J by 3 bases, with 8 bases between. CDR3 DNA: TGTGCCAGTAGTGCGGGGATCTACAATGAGCAGTTCTTC. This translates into CASSAGIYNEQFF.

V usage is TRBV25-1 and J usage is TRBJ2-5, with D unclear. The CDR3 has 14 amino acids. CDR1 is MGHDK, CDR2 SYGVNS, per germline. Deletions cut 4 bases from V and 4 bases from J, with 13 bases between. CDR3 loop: CASSGSSRSETQYF. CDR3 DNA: TGTGCCAGCAGTGGATCGAGCCGATCAGAGACCCAGTACTTC. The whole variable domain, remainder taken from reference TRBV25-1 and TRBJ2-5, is EADIYQTPRYLVIGTGKKITLECSQTMGHDKMYWYQQDPGMELHLIHYSYGVNSTEKGDLSSESTVSRIRTEHFPLTLESARPSHTSQYLCASSGSSRSETQYFGPGTRLLVL.

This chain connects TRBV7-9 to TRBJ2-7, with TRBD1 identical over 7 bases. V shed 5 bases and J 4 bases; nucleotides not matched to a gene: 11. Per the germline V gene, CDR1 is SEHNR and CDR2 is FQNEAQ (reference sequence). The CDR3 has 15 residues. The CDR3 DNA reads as TGTGCCAGCAGCCCCCCGTGGACAGGTCTTTACGAGCAGTACTTC. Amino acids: CASSPPWTGLYEQYF.